The 10 T cell receptor beta chains below come from one sample, sequenced in a study of identical twins. TCRdb redid the calling of the 5' RACE reads with MiXCR, one entry per CDR3 protein. This table holds a few hundred thousand distinct CDR3 sequences, around 18% found once. Sequencing input: naive T cells sorted from blood. The origin of the receptors is a man aged 50 to 59 in good health.

This clonotype was seen at least ten times. The chain couples TRBV28 to TRBJ2-1; no clear D. The CDR3 runs 16 residues. Trimming stripped 3 bases from V and 8 bases from J, with 20 bases between. Germline V gene lookup returns CDR1 MDHEN and CDR2 SYDVKM. The CDR3 bases are TGTGCCAGCAGTTTGGATAGGGTAGTGGGATTTGATGAGCAGTTCTTC. This translates into CASSLDRVVGFDEQFF.

V gene TRBV5-1 combines with J gene TRBJ1-6; D remains unclear. This CDR3 region has 15 residues. V was shortened by 3 bases and J by 6 bases, with 13 bases between the two germline ends. Germline CDR1 is SGHRS and CDR2 is YFSETQ. Written as DNA, the CDR3 is TGCGCCAGCAGCTGGGATGCGATGGGTAATTCACCCCTCCACTTT. Translating it yields CASSWDAMGNSPLHF.

The chain is built from TRBV6-2 or TRBV6-3 and TRBJ2-1; 7 bases are a match to TRBD2. V trimming: 10 bases; J trimming: 6 bases; junction bases outside the gene matches: 12. Germline CDR1 is MNHEY and CDR2 is SVGEGT. This CDR3 has 14 residues. The CDR3 sequence is CATLRARESNEQFF. CDR3 DNA sequence: TGTGCCACCCTCCGGGCGCGGGAGTCCAATGAGCAGTTCTTC.

The chain employs TRBV19 and TRBJ1-1; D gene uncertain. The V gene lost 3 bases and the J gene lost 1 base, with 12 bases spanning the gap. Germline values: CDR1 LNHDA, CDR2 SQIVND (reference sequence). CDR3 length: 15 amino acids. The CDR3 nucleotides are TGTGCCAGTAGTATTGGTAGGTCCAAGAACACTGAAGCTTTCTTT. Protein product: CASSIGRSKNTEAFF.

This chain uses TRBV4-1 with TRBJ2-7; possible D gene TRBD1, 6 bases. The V gene's germline CDR1 is MGHRA and CDR2 YSYEKL. V was clipped by 1 base and J by 0 bases, with 16 bases between them. The length of the CDR3 is 17 residues. CDR3 nucleotide sequence: TGCGCCAGCAGCCAAGCCCCTCCAGGGGTTGTCTCCTACGAGCAGTACTTC. This codes for CASSQAPPGVVSYEQYF.

The chain couples TRBV20-1 to TRBJ2-3; 9 bases align to TRBD1. V lost 5 bases and J lost 0; bases outside the gene matches: 9. This CDR3 comprises 16 residues. Germline lookup yields CDR1 DFQATT and CDR2 SNEGSKA (reference sequence). The CDR3 here is CSAPTRTGESTDTQYF. The CDR3 DNA sequence: TGCAGTGCTCCGACCCGGACAGGGGAAAGCACAGATACGCAGTATTTT.

This clonotype has a handful of counts. The V and J genes are TRBV25-1 and TRBJ2-3; 11 nucleotides line up with TRBD2. J was trimmed by 4 bases and V by 5 bases; bases with no gene match: 5. The CDR3 loop spans 15 amino acids. The germline gives CDR1 MGHDK, CDR2 SYGVNS. CDR3 protein: CASSLAGGRPDTQYF. DNA for the CDR3: TGTGCCAGCAGTTTAGCGGGAGGGCGTCCAGATACGCAGTATTTT.

The DNA of the CDR3 is TGTGCCAGCAGCTTTCATCCCGGGACTAGAGGCTACAATGAGCAGTTCTTC. Encoded protein: CASSFHPGTRGYNEQFF. The rearrangement joins TRBV7-3 to TRBJ2-1; 8 nucleotides match TRBD2. The CDR3 runs 17 residues. Unmatched junction bases numbered 10, after V lost 3 bases and J lost 3 bases. The germline V gene encodes CDR1 SGHTA and CDR2 FQGTGA.

This clonotype came up a few times. The V call is TRBV29-1, the J call TRBJ2-7; possible D gene TRBD2, 6 bases. Germline V gene data show CDR1 as SQVTM and CDR2 as ANQGSEA. The CDR3 extends over 15 amino acids. V dropped 4 bases and J dropped 5 bases, with 21 bases sitting between them. Here the CDR3 DNA reads TGCAGCGTTGCCTCCTCTGGAGGGGTAGGAGACGAGCAGTACTTC. As protein: CSVASSGGVGDEQYF.

The chain couples TRBV29-1 to TRBJ2-3, with D tentatively TRBD1 (6 bases). V lost 4 bases, J lost 3 bases, and 14 bases lay in between. There are 14 residues in the CDR3. CDR1 SQVTM and CDR2 ANQGSEA come from the germline V gene. For the CDR3, the DNA is TGCAGCGTTGGAAGCAGGGGAACGACAGATACGCAGTATTTT. Translated, it gives CSVGSRGTTDTQYF.